This TCR beta chain was captured by sequencing in a study of early T cells in non-severe SARS-CoV-2 infection. Findings and limits, study-wide: Private and CD4 specificities were missed by VDJdb matching, skewed to anti-spike CD8.

This clonotype was detected a few times. Its antigen is unknown. TCRdb fed the 5' RACE reads into MiXCR, producing one record per CDR3 protein. Of approximately 44,000 distinct CDR3 sequences in the sample, 12% are singletons; the top ten hold more than 15%. Trimming shortened V by 0 bases and J by 10 bases, and 4 bases separated the two germline ends. Germline V gene sequence: CDR1 SEHNR, CDR2 FQNEAQ (reference sequence). The length of the CDR3 is 11 residues. The material sequenced was whole blood. The chain joins TRBV7-9 to TRBJ2-1; the D is unclear. This TCR derives from an adult who was a healthcare worker with PCR-confirmed SARS-CoV-2 infection or an uninfected control (not recorded which). CDR3 nucleotide sequence: TGTGCCAGCAGCTTAGCATGGGAGCAGTTCTTC. Translation gives CASSLAWEQFF.